Listed here are 19 T cell receptor beta chains from one sample, sequenced in a study of cytomegalovirus exposure and HLA in healthy donors. Profiled with immunoSEQ multiplex PCR; TCRdb holds only in-frame clones, not every one. In the table there are about 130,000 clones, roughly 90% of which are singletons. Sequenced: PBMCs. These TCRs come from a man younger than 40 in good health and CMV-seronegative.

This chain joins TRBV19 and TRBJ2-7; possible D gene TRBD2, 5 bases. Germline CDR1 is LNHDA and CDR2 is SQIVND (reference sequence). Deletions cut 4 bases from V and 0 bases from J, with 16 bases between. The CDR3 is 16 amino acids. The CDR3 sequence: CASSTPDSSNSYEQYF. The CDR3 DNA sequence: TGTGCCAGTAGTACCCCGGACTCCTCCAACTCCTACGAGCAGTACTTC.

The chain couples TRBV7-6 to TRBJ2-3; 11 bases are a match to TRBD2. Looked up from germline, CDR1 is SGHVS and CDR2 is FNYEAQ. The CDR3 is 17 amino acids. V dropped 1 base and J dropped 0; count of bases not matched to a gene: 3. CDR3 protein: CASSLELAGVSTDTQYF. CDR3 nucleotide sequence: TGTGCCAGCAGCTTAGAACTAGCGGGAGTTAGCACAGATACGCAGTATTTT.

This clone was seen a single time. This CDR3 reads CASSIISFRDRGRETQYF. DNA for the CDR3: TGTGCCAGTAGTATAATCTCCTTTCGGGACAGGGGGCGAGAGACCCAGTACTTC. This chain uses TRBV19 with TRBJ2-5; TRBD1 matches 12 bases. V dropped 2 bases and J dropped 4; count of bases not matched to a gene: 11. Germline CDR1 is LNHDA and CDR2 is SQIVND (reference sequence). This CDR3 comprises 18 residues. The whole variable domain, remainder taken from reference TRBV19 and TRBJ2-5, is DGGITQSPKYLFRKEGQNVTLSCEQNLNHDAMYWYRQDPGQGLRLIYYSQIVNDFQKGDIAEGYSVSREKKESFPLTVTSAQKNPTAFYLCASSIISFRDRGRETQYFGPGTRLLVL.

The chain links TRBV6-5 to TRBJ2-3; 12 bases line up with TRBD1. The J segment lost 6 bases and the V segment lost 6 bases, leaving 7 bases of the junction unmatched. In germline, CDR1 is MNHEY, CDR2 SVGAGI. This CDR3 has 15 residues. The CDR3 DNA sequence: TGTGCCAGCAGCCCGGGGGGACAGGGGGCGGATACGCAGTATTTT. Translating it yields CASSPGGQGADTQYF.

The J gene is TRBJ1-1, the V gene TRBV30, with a tentative D call TRBD1 (5 bases). The V gene lost 5 bases and the J gene lost 6 bases, with 10 bases spanning the gap. Germline V gene data show CDR1 as GTSNPN and CDR2 as SVGIG (reference sequence). The length of the CDR3 is 11 residues. The CDR3 nucleotides read TGTGCCTGGGGGGCTAGGGCTGAAGCTTTCTTT. Encoded protein: CAWGARAEAFF.

The rearrangement links TRBV6-1 to TRBJ1-2; no clear D. Germline V CDR1 and CDR2: MNHNS, SASEGT. The CDR3 totals 13 residues. Between the trimmed V and J ends, which lost 10 bases and 8 bases, there was a span of 20 bases. The CDR3 sequence: CATRWGGLSGYTF. CDR3 coding DNA: TGTGCCACCAGATGGGGAGGGCTAAGCGGCTACACCTTC.

This chain links TRBV2 with TRBJ2-7; TRBD2 matches 14 bases. Germline CDR1 is SNHLY and CDR2 is FYNNEI. The V segment lost 6 bases and the J segment 3 bases; nucleotides outside the gene matches: 7. There are 16 residues in the CDR3. The CDR3 sequence is CASSGGTSGSFYEQYF. CDR3 sequence (DNA): TGTGCCAGCAGCGGGGGGACTAGCGGGAGTTTCTACGAGCAGTACTTC.

This clone has just one count. The V gene is TRBV7-3, the J gene TRBJ1-2, with D tentatively TRBD1 (6 bases). Germline CDR1 and CDR2: SGHTA and FQGTGA. The CDR3 runs to 14 residues. Trimming removed 1 base from V and 10 bases from J, with 16 bases in between. The CDR3 reads CASSLNAGAGVYTF. The CDR3 DNA sequence: TGTGCCAGCAGCTTAAACGCAGGGGCTGGCGTCTACACCTTC.

This sequence joins TRBV11-1 and TRBJ2-7; 9 bases are a match to TRBD2. CDR1 and CDR2 from the germline V gene are SGHAT and FQDESV (reference sequence). The CDR3 is made up of 16 amino acids. Losses at the gene ends were 3 bases for V and 5 bases for J; bases not matched to a gene: 11. CDR3 nucleotides: TGTGCCAGCAGCTTTTTAGCGGGAGTACGTGTCGACGAGCAGTACTTC. It translates to CASSFLAGVRVDEQYF.

The rearrangement links TRBV7-3 to TRBJ2-5; tentative D call: TRBD2 (5 bases). This CDR3 is 15 amino acids long. V lost 1 base, J lost 5 bases, and 14 bases lay in between. Germline V CDR1 and CDR2: SGHTA, FQGTGA. The CDR3 loop is CASSLRAGVGETQYF. The CDR3 DNA sequence: TGTGCCAGCAGCTTAAGGGCCGGGGTTGGGGAGACCCAGTACTTC.

The chain couples TRBV7-3 to TRBJ2-1, with a tentative D call TRBD2 (6 bases). Trimming took 4 bases from V and 10 from J, leaving 17 bases between them. This CDR3 region has 14 residues. Germline CDR1 and CDR2: SGHTA and FQGTGA. CDR3: CASSSSRDFHEQFF. The CDR3 DNA is TGTGCCAGCAGCTCGTCCCGGGACTTCCACGAGCAGTTCTTC.

The J gene is TRBJ1-1, the V gene TRBV10-3; no reliable D call. In germline, CDR1 is ENHRY, CDR2 SYGVKD. Trimming removed 6 bases at V and 2 bases at J, with 7 bases between. The CDR3 length is 12 residues. The CDR3 loop reads CAISVFNTEAFF. CDR3 coding DNA: TGTGCCATCAGCGTTTTCAACACTGAAGCTTTCTTT.

The gene calls are TRBV9 and TRBJ2-3, with D tentatively TRBD1 (6 bases). Looked up from germline, CDR1 is SGDLS and CDR2 is YYNGEE. The ends were cut back, 0 bases at V and 0 bases at J, with 14 bases in the middle. CDR3 length: 17 amino acids. The CDR3 bases are TGTGCCAGCAGCGTAGCGTGGGGGACACCTAGCACAGATACGCAGTATTTT. Protein sequence: CASSVAWGTPSTDTQYF. Full variable domain (remainder filled in from reference TRBV9 and TRBJ2-3): DSGVTQTPKHLITATGQRVTLRCSPRSGDLSVYWYQQSLDQGLQFLIQYYNGEERAKGNILERFSAQQFPDLHSELNLSSLELGDSALYFCASSVAWGTPSTDTQYFGPGTRLTVL.

This rearrangement joins TRBV5-1 to TRBJ2-1; 9 nucleotides agree with TRBD2. V shed 5 bases and J 5 bases; nucleotides not matched to a gene: 11. CDR3 length: 16 amino acids. Germline CDR1 is SGHRS and CDR2 is YFSETQ. The CDR3 DNA sequence: TGCGCCAGCAGGGCGACTATAGCGGGAGTGAACAATGAGCAGTTCTTC. Translating it yields CASRATIAGVNNEQFF.

This chain connects TRBV6-6 to TRBJ2-3; 11 bases are shared with TRBD2. Per germline, CDR1 MNHNY and CDR2 SVGAGI (reference sequence). The CDR3 sequence is 16 residues long. Trimming cost V 7 bases and J 5 bases; bases outside gene matches: 11. The CDR3, as DNA: TGTGCCAGCACCCGGGAACTAGCGGGAGCAGGAGATACGCAGTATTTT. It codes for CASTRELAGAGDTQYF.

The rearrangement joins TRBV29-1 to TRBJ2-1; TRBD1 matches at 7 bases. Germline trimming cut 7 bases from V and 15 bases from J; bases unmatched to any gene: 9. The CDR3 has 10 residues. Germline V lookup: CDR1 SQVTM, CDR2 ANQGSEA. The CDR3 nucleotides read TGCAGCGCTGACCGGGACAGCCGGTTCTTC. Protein product: CSADRDSRFF.

This clone was observed once. The J gene is TRBJ1-1, the V gene TRBV25-1; 9 bases fit TRBD1. V was clipped by 1 base and J by 1 base; unmatched bases: 1. Germline V CDR1 and CDR2: MGHDK, SYGVNS. The CDR3 is 15 amino acids. The CDR3 sequence: CASSEWGQGNTEAFF. The CDR3 DNA reads as TGTGCCAGCAGTGAATGGGGACAGGGGAACACTGAAGCTTTCTTT.

The chain uses TRBV1 and TRBJ1-1. TRBV1 is labeled a pseudogene. The CDR3 extends over 16 amino acids. CDR3 coding DNA: TGCACCAGCAGCCGGGGGAGGGTCCGAGTGAACACTGAAGCTTTCTTT. Amino acid sequence: CTSSRGRVRVNTEAFF.

J is TRBJ2-2 and V is TRBV19; no clear D. CDR3 size: 14 residues. V shed 3 bases and J shed 3 bases, with 8 bases lying between them. Germline-derived CDR1 and CDR2 are LNHDA and SQIVND (reference sequence). CDR3 region: CASSMKTYTGELFF. The CDR3 DNA reads TGTGCCAGTAGTATGAAAACTTACACCGGGGAGCTGTTTTTT.